This section outlines one T cell receptor (beta chain) sequence together with its context. Antigen: not known. With molecular barcodes, quantitative 5'-RACE was used to make the TCR beta libraries. TCRdb reprocessed the 5' RACE reads via MiXCR and lists one record per CDR3 protein. Of about 200,000 distinct CDR3 sequences listed, around 13% are singletons. Germline-derived CDR1 and CDR2 are MNHNS and SASEGT. The CDR3 sequence is 15 residues long. V lost 6 bases and J lost 6; bases outside the gene matches: 12. The data belong to a study of CD8 T cells in ankylosing spondylitis. General study findings and limits: Significant enrichment of disease-linked clones was reported in matched ankylosing spondylitis synovial fluid.

The specimen was blood, either unsorted or a sorted T cell fraction (not recorded which). The clonotype was recovered from a male donor with ankylosing spondylitis or in good health (not recorded which). The chain links TRBV6-1 to TRBJ2-7; 9 positions match TRBD2. CDR3 sequence: CASSPWERGVGEQYF. CDR3 DNA sequence: TGTGCCAGCAGCCCCTGGGAGCGGGGGGTCGGCGAGCAGTACTTC.